In its sample, the clone carrying this T cell receptor (beta chain) was seen once. The sample comes from a study of CD8 T cells in Susac syndrome. Roughly 0.45 to 1 ug RNA was reverse transcribed with random hexamers. TCRdb itself ran the immunoSEQ multiplex PCR reads through MiXCR, one entry per CDR3 protein. In the table there are under 200,000 distinct CDR3 sequences, around 90% of which are singletons. CDR1 is SGHRS, CDR2 YFSETQ, per germline. This CDR3 comprises 13 residues. V lost 0 bases to trimming and J lost 10 bases; unmatched junction nucleotides: 1. The TCR originated in a human donor in good health. The V gene is TRBV5-1, the J gene TRBJ1-6; 7 bases line up with TRBD1. The sample taken for sequencing was CD4+ T cells from PBMCs. The CDR3 reads CASSLDRGSPLHF. The CDR3 nucleotides are TGCGCCAGCAGCTTGGACAGGGGCTCACCCCTCCACTTT.